The present entry profiles one T cell receptor (beta chain) with its context. It lacks a known antigen. Nothing much larger sits one base from this clone, and base qualities are not available. Participants in the prospective study were aged 18 to 89 years, lived in 20 to 30 United States geographic areas, and enrolled through a virtual design. Cohort assignment in the prospective study relied on participant-reported clinical history from a screening survey and a study questionnaire. Exposed participants were defined as having been in contact with someone with a PCR-confirmed or clinician-diagnosed COVID-19 case within 2 weeks of study entry. Mobile phlebotomists in the prospective study collected whole blood, serum and a nasopharyngeal or oropharyngeal swab from every participant. Participants in the prospective study had the option to provide additional blood draws and questionnaires over a roughly 2-month period. Before DNA extraction, blood samples from the prospective study were shipped at room temperature or frozen.

The cysteine opens and the phenylalanine closes a CDR3 of 14 amino acids. Of the read, only the CDR3 DNA is kept; its 42 bases are in frame from base 1. Looking up the germline V gene (reference sequence) yields CDR1 LNHDA and CDR2 SQIVND. V lost 5 bases and J lost 8 bases; the stretch between them is 18 bases long. The sample originates from a study of blood T cell repertoires in COVID-19 (dated by TCRdb to 2019 to 2021). Turning to the overall study: Samples from collaborators originated in the United States, Italy and Spain and spanned both the acute and convalescent phases of COVID-19. Deeply sampled blood TCRbeta repertoires from subjects exposed to, actively infected with, or recovered from COVID-19 were included in the dataset. The samples were drawn from the first 160 participants of the ongoing ImmuneRACE study and from 950 to 1,500 subjects provided by 6 global collaborators. The prospective study material was composed of cDNA or gDNA derived from T cells, B-cell-depleted T cells, or PBMCs. The repertoires were made available in a free public database intended to serve as a resource for research on the immune response to SARS-CoV-2. Where available, HLA class I and class II types were taken from metadata supplied by the sample provider and were not determined by assay-based typing. Nearly every sample came with metadata listing a de-identified subject ID, COVID-19 status, age in years and sex. Overall study outcomes, separate from this receptor: Clinical and demographic metadata were provided uncurated, with the amount varying by source and participant.

The immunoSEQ Assay, a bias-controlled multiplex PCR, was used to amplify TCRbeta CDR3 regions from genomic DNA. In the paper's pipeline: Within the assay, amplification of reference gene primers was used to estimate how many nucleated cells each sample contained. Sequence reads were collapsed and filtered to measure the absolute abundance of every unique TCRbeta CDR3 rearrangement. Productive Simpson clonality was computed per sample as the square root of Simpson's diversity index over productive rearrangements. TCRdb stores this immuneACCESS table with in-frame sequences only. Part of the clones is absent; in the studies checked, under half of the shortfall reflects unresolved V genes, and no reason is known for the rest. Clonal size and the V and J genes are those of that table, whereas D and trimming came from the DNA. In this sample the table shows more than 200,000 clones, over 70% of which occur a single time. Jointly, the top ten make up roughly 3.7% of the sample.

The specimen was PBMCs or T cells enriched from blood (not recorded which). The TCR originated in a woman aged 25-40 years who had been exposed to COVID-19. The rearranged chain carries TRBV19 and TRBJ1-2, with TRBD1 tentatively as D gene (6 bases match). CDR3 region: CASSPRTAPWGYTF. The nucleotide sequence is given as TGTGCCAGTAGTCCTCGGACAGCCCCCTGGGGCTACACCTTC. Reference TRBV19 and TRBJ1-2 proteins supply the regions before and after the CDR3; the full variable domain is: DGGITQSPKYLFRKEGQNVTLSCEQNLNHDAMYWYRQDPGQGLRLIYYSQIVNDFQKGDIAEGYSVSREKKESFPLTVTSAQKNPTAFYLCASSPRTAPWGYTFGSGTRLTVV.